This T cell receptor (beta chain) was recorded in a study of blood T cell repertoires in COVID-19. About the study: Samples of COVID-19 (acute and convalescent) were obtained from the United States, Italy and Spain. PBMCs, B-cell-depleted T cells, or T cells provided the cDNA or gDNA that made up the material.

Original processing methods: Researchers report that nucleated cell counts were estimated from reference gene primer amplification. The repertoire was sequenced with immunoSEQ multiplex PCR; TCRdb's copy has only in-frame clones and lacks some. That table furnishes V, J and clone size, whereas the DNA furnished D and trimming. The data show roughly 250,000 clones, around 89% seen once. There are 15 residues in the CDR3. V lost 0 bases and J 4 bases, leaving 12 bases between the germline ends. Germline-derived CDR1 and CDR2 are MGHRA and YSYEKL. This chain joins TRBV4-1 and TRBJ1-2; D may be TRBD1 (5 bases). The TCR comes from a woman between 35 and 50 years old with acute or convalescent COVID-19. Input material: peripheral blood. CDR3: CASSQDYQGTYGYTF. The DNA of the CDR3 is TGCGCCAGCAGCCAAGATTATCAGGGAACCTATGGCTACACCTTC.